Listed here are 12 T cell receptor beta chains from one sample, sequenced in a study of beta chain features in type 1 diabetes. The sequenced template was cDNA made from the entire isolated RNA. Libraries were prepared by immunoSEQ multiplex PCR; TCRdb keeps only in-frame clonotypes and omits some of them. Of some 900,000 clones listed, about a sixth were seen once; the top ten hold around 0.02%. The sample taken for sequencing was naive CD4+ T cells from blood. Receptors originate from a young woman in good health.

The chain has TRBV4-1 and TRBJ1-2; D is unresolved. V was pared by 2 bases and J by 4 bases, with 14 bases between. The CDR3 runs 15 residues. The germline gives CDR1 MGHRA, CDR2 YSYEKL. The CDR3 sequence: CASSQPSRGAYGYTF. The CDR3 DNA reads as TGCGCCAGCAGCCAACCCTCACGGGGAGCCTATGGCTACACCTTC.

CDR3 DNA sequence: TGTGCCAGCAGCCCAAGGGGCGGGGAGCTGTTTTTT. Residues: CASSPRGGELFF. V gene TRBV7-2 combines with J gene TRBJ2-2; D is possibly TRBD1 (5 bases). Germline V gene lookup returns CDR1 SGHTA and CDR2 FQGNSA. This CDR3 contains 12 residues. V gave up 5 bases and J gave up 7 bases, with 8 bases separating them.

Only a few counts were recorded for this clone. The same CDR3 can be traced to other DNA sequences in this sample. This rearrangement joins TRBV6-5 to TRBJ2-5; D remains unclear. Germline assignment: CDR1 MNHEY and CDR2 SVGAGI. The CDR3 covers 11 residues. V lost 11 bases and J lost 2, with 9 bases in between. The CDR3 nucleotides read TGTGCCTCGGGTTTTCAAGAGACCCAGTACTTC. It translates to CASGFQETQYF.

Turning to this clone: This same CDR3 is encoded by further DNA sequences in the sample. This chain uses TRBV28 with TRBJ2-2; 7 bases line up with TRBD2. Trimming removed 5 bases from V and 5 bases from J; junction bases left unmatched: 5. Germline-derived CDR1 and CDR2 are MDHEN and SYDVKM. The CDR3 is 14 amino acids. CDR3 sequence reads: CASSLAGVTGELFF. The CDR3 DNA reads TGTGCCAGCAGTCTGGCGGGGGTAACCGGGGAGCTGTTTTTT.

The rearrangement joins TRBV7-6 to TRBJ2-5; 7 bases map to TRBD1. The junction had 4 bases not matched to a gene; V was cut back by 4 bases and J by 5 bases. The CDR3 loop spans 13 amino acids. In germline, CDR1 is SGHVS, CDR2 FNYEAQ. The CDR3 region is CASSSGQRETQYF. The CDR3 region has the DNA TGTGCCAGCAGCTCGGGACAGCGGGAGACCCAGTACTTC.

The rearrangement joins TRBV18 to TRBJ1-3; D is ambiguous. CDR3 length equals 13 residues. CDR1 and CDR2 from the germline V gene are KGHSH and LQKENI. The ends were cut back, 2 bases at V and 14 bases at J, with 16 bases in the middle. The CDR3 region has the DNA TGTGCCAGCTCACCAGCGGAGAGAGCGTCCCTATATTTT. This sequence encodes CASSPAERASLYF.

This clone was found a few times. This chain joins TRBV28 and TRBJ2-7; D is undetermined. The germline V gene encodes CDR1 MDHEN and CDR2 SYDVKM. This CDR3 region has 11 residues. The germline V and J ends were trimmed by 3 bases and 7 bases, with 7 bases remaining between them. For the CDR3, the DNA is TGTGCCAGCAGTTTTCTTGGTGAGCAGTACTTC. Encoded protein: CASSFLGEQYF.

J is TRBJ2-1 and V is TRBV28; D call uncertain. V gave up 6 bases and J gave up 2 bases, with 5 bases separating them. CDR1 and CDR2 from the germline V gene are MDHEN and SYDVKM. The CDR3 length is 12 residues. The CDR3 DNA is TGTGCCAGCAGCGGAACCTACAATGAGCAGTTCTTC. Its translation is CASSGTYNEQFF.

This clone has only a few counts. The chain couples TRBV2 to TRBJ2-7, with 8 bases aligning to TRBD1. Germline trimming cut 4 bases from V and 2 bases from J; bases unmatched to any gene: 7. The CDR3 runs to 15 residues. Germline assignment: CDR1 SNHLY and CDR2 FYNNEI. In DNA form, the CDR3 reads TGTGCCAGCAGTGTTGTGGGGGGACAGGCCTACGAGCAGTACTTC. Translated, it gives CASSVVGGQAYEQYF.

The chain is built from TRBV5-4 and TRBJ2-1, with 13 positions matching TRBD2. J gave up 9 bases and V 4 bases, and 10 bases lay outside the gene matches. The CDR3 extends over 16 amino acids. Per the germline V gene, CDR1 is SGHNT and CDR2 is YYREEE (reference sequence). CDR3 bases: TGTGCCAGCAGCGCTGATACTAGCGGGAGGGGATTTGAGCAGTTCTTC. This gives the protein CASSADTSGRGFEQFF.

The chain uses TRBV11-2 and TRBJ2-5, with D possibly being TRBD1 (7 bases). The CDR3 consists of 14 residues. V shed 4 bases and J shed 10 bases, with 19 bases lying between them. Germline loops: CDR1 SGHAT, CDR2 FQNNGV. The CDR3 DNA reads TGTGCCAGCAGCTCTAGGGGCAGGGGGGATGGCCAGTACTTC. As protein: CASSSRGRGDGQYF.

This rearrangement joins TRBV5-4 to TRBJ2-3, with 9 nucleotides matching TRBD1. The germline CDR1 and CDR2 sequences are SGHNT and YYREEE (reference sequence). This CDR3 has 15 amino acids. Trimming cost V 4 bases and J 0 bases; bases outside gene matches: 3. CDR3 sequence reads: CASSIGTGSTDTQYF. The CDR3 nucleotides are TGTGCCAGCAGCATAGGGACAGGGAGCACAGATACGCAGTATTTT.